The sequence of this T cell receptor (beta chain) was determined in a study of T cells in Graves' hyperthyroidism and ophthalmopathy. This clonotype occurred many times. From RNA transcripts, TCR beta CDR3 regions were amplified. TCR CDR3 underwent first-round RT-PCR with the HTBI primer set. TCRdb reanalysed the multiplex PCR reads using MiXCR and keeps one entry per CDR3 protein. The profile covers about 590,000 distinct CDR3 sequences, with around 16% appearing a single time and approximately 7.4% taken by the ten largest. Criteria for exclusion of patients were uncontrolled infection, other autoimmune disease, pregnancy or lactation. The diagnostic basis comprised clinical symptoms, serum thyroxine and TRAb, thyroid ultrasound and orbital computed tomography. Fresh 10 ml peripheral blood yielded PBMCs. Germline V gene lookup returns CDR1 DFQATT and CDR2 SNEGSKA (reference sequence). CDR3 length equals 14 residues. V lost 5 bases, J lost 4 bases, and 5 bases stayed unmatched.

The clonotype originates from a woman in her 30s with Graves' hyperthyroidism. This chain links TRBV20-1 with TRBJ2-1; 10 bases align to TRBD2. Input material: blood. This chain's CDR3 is CSAQAGGGYNEQFF. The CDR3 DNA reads TGCAGTGCTCAAGCGGGAGGGGGGTACAATGAGCAGTTCTTC.